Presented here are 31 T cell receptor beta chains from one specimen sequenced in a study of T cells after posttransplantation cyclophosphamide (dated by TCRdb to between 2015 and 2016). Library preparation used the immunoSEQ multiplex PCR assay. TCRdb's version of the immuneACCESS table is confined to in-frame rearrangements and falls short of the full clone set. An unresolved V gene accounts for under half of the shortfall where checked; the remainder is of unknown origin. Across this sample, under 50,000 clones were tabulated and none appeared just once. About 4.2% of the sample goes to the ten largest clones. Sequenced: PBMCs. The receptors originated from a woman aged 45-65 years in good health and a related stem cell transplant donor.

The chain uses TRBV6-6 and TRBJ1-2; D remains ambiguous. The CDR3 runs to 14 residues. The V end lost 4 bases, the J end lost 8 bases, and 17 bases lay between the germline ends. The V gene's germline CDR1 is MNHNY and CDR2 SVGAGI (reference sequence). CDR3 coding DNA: TGTGCCAGCAGTTCCTCGGTGGCCCGAGGAGGCTACACCTTC. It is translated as CASSSSVARGGYTF.

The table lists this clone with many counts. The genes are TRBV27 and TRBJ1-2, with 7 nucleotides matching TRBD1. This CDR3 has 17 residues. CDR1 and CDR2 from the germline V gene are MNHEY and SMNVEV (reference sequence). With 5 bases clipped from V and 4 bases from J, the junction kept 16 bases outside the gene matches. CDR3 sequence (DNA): TGTGCCAGCAGTGTAACAAATACAGGGGCAGGCGTCTATGGCTACACCTTC. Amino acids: CASSVTNTGAGVYGYTF.

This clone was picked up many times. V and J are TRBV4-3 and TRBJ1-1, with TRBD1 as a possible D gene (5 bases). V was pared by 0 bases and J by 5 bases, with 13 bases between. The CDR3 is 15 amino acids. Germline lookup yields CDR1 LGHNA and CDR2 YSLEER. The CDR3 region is CASSQDLGLGTEAFF. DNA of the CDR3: TGCGCCAGCAGCCAAGATCTGGGACTTGGGACTGAAGCTTTCTTT.

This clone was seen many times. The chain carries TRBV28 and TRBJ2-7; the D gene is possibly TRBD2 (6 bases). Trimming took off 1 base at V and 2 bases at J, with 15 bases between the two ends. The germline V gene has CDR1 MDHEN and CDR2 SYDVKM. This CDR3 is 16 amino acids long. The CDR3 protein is CASSLSEGRGPYEQYF. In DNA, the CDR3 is TGTGCCAGCAGTTTATCGGAGGGAAGGGGACCCTACGAGCAGTACTTC. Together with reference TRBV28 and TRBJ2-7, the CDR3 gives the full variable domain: DVKVTQSSRYLVKRTGEKVFLECVQDMDHENMFWYRQDPGLGLRLIYFSYDVKMKEKGDIPEGYSVSREKKERFSLILESASTNQTSMYLCASSLSEGRGPYEQYFGPGTRLTVT.

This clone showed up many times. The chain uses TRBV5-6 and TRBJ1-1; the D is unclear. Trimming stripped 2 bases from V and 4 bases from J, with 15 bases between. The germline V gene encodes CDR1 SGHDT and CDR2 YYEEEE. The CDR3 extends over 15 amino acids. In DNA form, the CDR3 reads TGTGCCAGCAGCTTCGGGTCCGGTTCACGCACTGAAGCTTTCTTT. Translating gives CASSFGSGSRTEAFF.

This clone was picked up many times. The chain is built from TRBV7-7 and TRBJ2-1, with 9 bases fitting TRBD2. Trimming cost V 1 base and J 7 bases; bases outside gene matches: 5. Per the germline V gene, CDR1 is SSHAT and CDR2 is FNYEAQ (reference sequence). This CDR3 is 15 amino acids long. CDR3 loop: CASSLGGGGENEQFF. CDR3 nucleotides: TGTGCCAGCAGCTTAGGAGGCGGGGGGGAGAATGAGCAGTTCTTC.

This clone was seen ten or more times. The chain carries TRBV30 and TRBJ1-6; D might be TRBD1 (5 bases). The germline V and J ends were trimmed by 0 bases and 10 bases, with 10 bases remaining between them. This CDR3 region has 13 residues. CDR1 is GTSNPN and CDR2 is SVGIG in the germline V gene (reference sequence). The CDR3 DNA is TGTGCCTGGAGTGTAGGGACTGCATCACCCCTCCACTTT. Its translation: CAWSVGTASPLHF.

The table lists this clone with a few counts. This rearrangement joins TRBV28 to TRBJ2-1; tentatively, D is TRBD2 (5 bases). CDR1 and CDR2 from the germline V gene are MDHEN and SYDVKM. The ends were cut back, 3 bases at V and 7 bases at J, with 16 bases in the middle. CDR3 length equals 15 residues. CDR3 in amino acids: CASSFLRVVGNEQFF. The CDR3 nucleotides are TGTGCCAGCAGTTTCTTGAGGGTGGTTGGGAATGAGCAGTTCTTC.

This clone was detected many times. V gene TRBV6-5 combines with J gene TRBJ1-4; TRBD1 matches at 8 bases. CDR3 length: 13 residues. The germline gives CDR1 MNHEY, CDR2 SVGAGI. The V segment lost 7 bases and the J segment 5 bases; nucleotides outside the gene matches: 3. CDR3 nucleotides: TGTGCCAGCACTCGACAGGGGAATGAAAAACTGTTTTTT. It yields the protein CASTRQGNEKLFF.

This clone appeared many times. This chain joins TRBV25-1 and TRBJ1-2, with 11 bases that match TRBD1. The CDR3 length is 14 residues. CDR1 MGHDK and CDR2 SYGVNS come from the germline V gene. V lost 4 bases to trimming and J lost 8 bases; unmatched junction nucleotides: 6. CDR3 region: CASSGWTGGTGYTF. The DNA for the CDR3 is TGTGCCAGCAGTGGCTGGACAGGGGGCACCGGCTACACCTTC.

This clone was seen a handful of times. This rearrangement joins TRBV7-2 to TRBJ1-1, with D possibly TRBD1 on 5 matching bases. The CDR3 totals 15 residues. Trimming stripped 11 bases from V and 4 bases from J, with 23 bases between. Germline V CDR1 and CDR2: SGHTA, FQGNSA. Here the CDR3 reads CALDLLGGFRTEAFF. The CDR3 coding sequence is TGTGCCTTAGATCTCCTGGGGGGTTTCCGCACTGAAGCTTTCTTT.

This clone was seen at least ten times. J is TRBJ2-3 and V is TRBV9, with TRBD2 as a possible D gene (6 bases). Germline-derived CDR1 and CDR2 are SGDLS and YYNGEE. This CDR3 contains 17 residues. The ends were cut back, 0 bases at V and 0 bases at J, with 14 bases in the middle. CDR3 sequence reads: CASSVVGAGRSTDTQYF. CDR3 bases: TGTGCCAGCAGCGTAGTTGGTGCGGGGCGGAGCACAGATACGCAGTATTTT. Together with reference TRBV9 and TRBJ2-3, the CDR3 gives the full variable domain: DSGVTQTPKHLITATGQRVTLRCSPRSGDLSVYWYQQSLDQGLQFLIQYYNGEERAKGNILERFSAQQFPDLHSELNLSSLELGDSALYFCASSVVGAGRSTDTQYFGPGTRLTVL.

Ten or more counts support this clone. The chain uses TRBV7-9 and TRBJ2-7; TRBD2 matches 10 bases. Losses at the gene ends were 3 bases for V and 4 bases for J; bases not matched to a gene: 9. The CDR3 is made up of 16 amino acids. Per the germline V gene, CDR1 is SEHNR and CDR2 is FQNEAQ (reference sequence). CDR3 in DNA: TGTGCCAGCAGCTTCCCGGAGCGGGGGGGCGCGTACGAGCAGTACTTC. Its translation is CASSFPERGGAYEQYF.

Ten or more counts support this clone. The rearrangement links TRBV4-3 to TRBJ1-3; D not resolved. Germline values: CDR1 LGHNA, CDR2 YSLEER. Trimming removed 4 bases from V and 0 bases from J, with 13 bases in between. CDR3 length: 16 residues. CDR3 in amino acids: CASSPLLPSSGNTIYF. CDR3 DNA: TGCGCCAGCAGCCCGTTACTCCCGAGCTCTGGAAACACCATATATTTT.

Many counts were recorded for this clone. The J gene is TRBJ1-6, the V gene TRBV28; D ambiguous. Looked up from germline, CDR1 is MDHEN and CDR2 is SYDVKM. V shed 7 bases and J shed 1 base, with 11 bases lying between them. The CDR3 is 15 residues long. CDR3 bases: TGTGCCAGCACCCCCCGGGTATCCTATAATTCACCCCTCCACTTT. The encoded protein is CASTPRVSYNSPLHF.

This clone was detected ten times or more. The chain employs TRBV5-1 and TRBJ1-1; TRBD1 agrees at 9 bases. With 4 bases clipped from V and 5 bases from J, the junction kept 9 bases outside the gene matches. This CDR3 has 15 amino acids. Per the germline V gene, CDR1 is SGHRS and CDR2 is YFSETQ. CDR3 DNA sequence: TGCGCCAGCAGCCCGGACGGACAGGGGAGGACTGAAGCTTTCTTT. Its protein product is CASSPDGQGRTEAFF.

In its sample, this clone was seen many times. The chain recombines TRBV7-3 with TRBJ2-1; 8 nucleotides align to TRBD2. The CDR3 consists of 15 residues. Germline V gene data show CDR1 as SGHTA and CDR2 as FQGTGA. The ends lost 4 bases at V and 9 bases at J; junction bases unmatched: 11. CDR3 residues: CASSSSGGLVSEQFF. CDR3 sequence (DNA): TGTGCCAGCAGCTCCTCGGGAGGGTTGGTTTCTGAGCAGTTCTTC.

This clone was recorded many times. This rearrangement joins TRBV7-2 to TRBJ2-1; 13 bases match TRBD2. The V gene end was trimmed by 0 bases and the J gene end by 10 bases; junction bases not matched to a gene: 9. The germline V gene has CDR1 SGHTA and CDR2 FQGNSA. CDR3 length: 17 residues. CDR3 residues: CASSLAPLAGGAREQFF. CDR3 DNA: TGTGCCAGCAGCTTAGCGCCACTAGCGGGGGGGGCCCGGGAGCAGTTCTTC.

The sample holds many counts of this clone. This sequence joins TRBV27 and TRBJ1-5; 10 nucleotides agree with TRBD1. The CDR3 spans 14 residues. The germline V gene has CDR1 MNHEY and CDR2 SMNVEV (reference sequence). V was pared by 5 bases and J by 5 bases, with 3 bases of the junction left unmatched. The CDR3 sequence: CASSPGTGDQPQHF. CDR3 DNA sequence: TGTGCCAGCAGTCCCGGGACAGGGGATCAGCCCCAGCATTTT.

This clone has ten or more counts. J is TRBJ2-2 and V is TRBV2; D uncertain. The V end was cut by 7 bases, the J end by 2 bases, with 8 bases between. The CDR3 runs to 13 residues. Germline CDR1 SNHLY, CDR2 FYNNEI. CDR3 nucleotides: TGTGCCAGCAACTATTATAACACCGGGGAGCTGTTTTTT. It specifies CASNYYNTGELFF.

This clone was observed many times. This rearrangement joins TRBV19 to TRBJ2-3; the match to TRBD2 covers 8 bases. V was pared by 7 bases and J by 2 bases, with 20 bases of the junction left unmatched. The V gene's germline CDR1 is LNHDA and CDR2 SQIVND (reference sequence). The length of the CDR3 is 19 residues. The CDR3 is CASTPLVAGRPSNTDTQYF. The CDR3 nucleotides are TGTGCCAGTACCCCCCTAGTAGCGGGGCGGCCTTCTAACACAGATACGCAGTATTTT.

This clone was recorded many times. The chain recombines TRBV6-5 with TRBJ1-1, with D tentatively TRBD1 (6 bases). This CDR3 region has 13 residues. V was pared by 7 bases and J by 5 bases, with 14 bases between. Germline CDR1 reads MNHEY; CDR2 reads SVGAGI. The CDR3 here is CASKKPGATEAFF. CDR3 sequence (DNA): TGTGCCAGCAAAAAACCAGGGGCGACTGAAGCTTTCTTT.

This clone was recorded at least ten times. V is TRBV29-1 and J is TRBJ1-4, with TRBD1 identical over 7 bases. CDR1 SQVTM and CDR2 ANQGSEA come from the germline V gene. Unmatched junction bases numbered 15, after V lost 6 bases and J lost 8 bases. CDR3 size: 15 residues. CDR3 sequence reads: CSVQPEQGRGEKLFF. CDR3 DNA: TGCAGCGTCCAACCCGAACAGGGGCGGGGAGAAAAACTGTTTTTT.

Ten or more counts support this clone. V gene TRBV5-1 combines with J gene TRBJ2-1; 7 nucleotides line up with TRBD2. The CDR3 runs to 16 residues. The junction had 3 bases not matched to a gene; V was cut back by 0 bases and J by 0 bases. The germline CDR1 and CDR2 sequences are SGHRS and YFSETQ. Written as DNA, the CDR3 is TGCGCCAGCAGCTTGGCCGGGGGGAACTCCTACAATGAGCAGTTCTTC. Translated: CASSLAGGNSYNEQFF.

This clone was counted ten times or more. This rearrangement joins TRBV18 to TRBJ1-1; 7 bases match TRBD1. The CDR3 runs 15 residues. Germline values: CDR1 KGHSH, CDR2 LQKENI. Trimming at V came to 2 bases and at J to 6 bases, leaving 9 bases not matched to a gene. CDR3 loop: CASSPTGAGRAEAFF. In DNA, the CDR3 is TGTGCCAGCTCACCAACAGGGGCCGGGAGGGCTGAAGCTTTCTTT.

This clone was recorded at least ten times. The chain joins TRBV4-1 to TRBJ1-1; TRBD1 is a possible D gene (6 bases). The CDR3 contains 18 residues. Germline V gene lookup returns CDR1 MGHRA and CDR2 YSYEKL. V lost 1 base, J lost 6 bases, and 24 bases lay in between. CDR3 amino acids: CASSQVPGLSKGGAEAFF. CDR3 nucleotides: TGCGCCAGCAGCCAAGTTCCGGGACTTTCCAAGGGGGGGGCTGAAGCTTTCTTT.

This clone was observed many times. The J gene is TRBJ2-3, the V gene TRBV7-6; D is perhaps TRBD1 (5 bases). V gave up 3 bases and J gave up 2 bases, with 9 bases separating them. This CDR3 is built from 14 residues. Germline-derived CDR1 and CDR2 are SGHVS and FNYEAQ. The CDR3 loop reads CASSLKQDTDTQYF. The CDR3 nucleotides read TGTGCCAGCAGCTTGAAACAGGACACAGATACGCAGTATTTT. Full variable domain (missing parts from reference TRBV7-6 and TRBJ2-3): GAGVSQSPRYKVTKRGQDVALRCDPISGHVSLYWYRQALGQGPEFLTYFNYEAQQDKSGLPNDRFSAERPEGSISTLTIQRTEQRDSAMYRCASSLKQDTDTQYFGPGTRLTVL.

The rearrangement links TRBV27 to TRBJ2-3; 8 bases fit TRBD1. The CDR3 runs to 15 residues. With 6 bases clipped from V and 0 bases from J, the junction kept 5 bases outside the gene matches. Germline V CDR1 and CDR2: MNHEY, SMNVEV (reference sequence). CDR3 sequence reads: CASSPTGASTDTQYF. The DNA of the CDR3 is TGTGCCAGCAGCCCGACAGGGGCAAGCACAGATACGCAGTATTTT.

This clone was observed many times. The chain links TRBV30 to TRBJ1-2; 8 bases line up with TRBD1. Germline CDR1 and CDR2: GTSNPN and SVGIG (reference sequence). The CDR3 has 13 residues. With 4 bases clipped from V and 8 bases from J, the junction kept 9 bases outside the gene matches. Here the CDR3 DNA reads TGTGCCTGGAAAAGTCAGGGGGCGAGCGGCTACACCTTC. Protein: CAWKSQGASGYTF.

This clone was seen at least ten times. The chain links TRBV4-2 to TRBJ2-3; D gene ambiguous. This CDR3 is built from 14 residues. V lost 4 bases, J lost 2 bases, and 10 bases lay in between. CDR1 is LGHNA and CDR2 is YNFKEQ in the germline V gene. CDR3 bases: TGTGCCAGCAGCCTCAAATTAGTCACAGATACGCAGTATTTT. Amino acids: CASSLKLVTDTQYF.

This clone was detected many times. Here the CDR3 reads CASSLNGVRGAQYF. CDR3 bases: TGTGCCAGCAGTCTCAACGGGGTCAGGGGGGCCCAGTACTTC. This chain connects TRBV7-9 to TRBJ2-5; possibly TRBD1 for D (7 bases). Trimming took off 6 bases at V and 9 bases at J, with 20 bases between the two ends. This CDR3 spans 14 amino acids. Germline V gives CDR1 SEHNR, CDR2 FQNEAQ (reference sequence).